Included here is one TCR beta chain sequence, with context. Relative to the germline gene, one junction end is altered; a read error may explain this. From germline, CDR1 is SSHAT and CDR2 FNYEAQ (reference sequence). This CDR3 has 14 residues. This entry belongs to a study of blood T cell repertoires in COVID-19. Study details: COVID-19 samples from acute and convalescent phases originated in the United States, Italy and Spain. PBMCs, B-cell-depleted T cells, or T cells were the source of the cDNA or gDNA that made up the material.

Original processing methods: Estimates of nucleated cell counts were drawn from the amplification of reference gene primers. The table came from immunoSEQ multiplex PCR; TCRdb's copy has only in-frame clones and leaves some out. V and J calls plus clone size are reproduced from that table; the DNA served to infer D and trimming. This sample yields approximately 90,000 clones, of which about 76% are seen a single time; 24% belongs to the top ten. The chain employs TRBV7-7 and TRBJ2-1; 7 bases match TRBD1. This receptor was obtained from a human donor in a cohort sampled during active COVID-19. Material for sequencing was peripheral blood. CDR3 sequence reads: CASSRGQPYNEQFF. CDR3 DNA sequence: TGTGCTAGCAGCCGGGGACAGCCCTACAATGAGCAGTTCTTC.